Below, one T cell receptor beta chain is given with its context. The antigen is undetermined. This entry is derived from a study of blood T cells in healthy people across ages. A sample-barcoded 5' primer and a J-beta primer mix were used in a second PCR of about 7 to 11 cycles. Every molecule of cDNA carried a tag from a template-switch adaptor with 12 random nucleotides. Each CDR3 protein is one row after TCRdb ran MiXCR on the 5' RACE reads. The table has more than 1,400,000 distinct CDR3 sequences, 42% seen once. Whole-study results and caveats: With naive T cell percentage, TCR beta diversity showed a strong correlation. Naive and antigen-experienced cells were not separated, limiting conclusive comparison.

CDR3 size: 14 residues. The V gene's germline CDR1 is SGDLS and CDR2 YYNGEE. The V segment lost 3 bases and the J segment 6 bases; nucleotides outside the gene matches: 5. The specimen was blood. This TCR was recovered from a woman aged 18-29 years in good health. V usage is TRBV9 and J usage is TRBJ1-4; 7 bases are shared with TRBD1. The CDR3 nucleotides read TGTGCCAGCAGCGCGGGACAGAGGGATGAAAAACTGTTTTTT. Translated, it gives CASSAGQRDEKLFF.